This T cell receptor (beta chain) was recorded in a study of shared clonotypes between healthy human individuals. About the study: For every donor, three CD4 naive, three CD4 memory, two CD8 naive and one CD8 memory plates were used.

The repertoire was sequenced with immunoSEQ multiplex PCR; TCRdb's copy has only in-frame clones and lacks some. The data show approximately 980,000 clones, 76% seen once. The TCR sequence derives from a young man in good health. Sequencing was carried out using memory CD4+ T cells sorted from blood. The sample's subset: CD45RA-negative fraction.

For the CDR3, the DNA is TGCGCCAGCAGTAGTCAGGGAAACACCATATATTTT. This sequence encodes CASSSQGNTIYF. This chain uses TRBV10-2 with TRBJ1-3; D unresolved. From germline, CDR1 is WSHSY and CDR2 SAAADI. The length of the CDR3 is 12 residues. V lost 5 bases and J lost 4, with 6 bases in between.